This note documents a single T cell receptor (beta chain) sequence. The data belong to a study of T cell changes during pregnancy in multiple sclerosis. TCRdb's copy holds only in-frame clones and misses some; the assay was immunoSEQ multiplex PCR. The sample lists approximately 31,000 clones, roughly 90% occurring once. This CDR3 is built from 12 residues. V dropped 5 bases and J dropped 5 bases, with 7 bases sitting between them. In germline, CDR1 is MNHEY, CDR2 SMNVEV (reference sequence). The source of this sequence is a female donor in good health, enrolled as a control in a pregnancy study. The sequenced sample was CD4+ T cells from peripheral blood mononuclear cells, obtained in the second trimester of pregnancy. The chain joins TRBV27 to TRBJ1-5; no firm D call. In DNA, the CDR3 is TGTGCCAGCAGTAACTTTGATCAGCCCCAGCATTTT. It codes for CASSNFDQPQHF.